This TCR beta chain was retrieved from a study of shared clonotypes between healthy human individuals. Sequencing used immunoSEQ multiplex PCR; TCRdb keeps in-frame clones, though not all of them. The sample gives around 720,000 clones, around four fifths of which show up once; 1.5% to 2% is in the top ten. Trimming took 4 bases from V and 2 from J, leaving 15 bases between them. The V gene's germline CDR1 is MGHRA and CDR2 YSYEKL. The CDR3 runs to 17 residues. Study outcomes and limitations: Owing to a small donor count, the genetic and exposure-history diversity represented was limited. Generally, naive subsets came out with larger estimated richness than memory subsets. Shared clonotypes across all four donors exceeded non-shared ones in generation probability.

Concerning this clone itself: Its antigen is not identified.

Memory CD4+ cells were the fraction left after CD45RA+ naive selection. The sequence derives from a woman under 40 in good health. This chain links TRBV4-1 with TRBJ2-6; TRBD2 might be the D (7 bases). Sequencing was performed on memory CD4+ T cells sorted from blood. Subset: CD45RA-negative fraction. Here the CDR3 DNA reads TGCGCCAGCAGCCCTCAGGCGGGGGCGGCTGGGGCCAACGTCCTGACTTTC. It translates to CASSPQAGAAGANVLTF.